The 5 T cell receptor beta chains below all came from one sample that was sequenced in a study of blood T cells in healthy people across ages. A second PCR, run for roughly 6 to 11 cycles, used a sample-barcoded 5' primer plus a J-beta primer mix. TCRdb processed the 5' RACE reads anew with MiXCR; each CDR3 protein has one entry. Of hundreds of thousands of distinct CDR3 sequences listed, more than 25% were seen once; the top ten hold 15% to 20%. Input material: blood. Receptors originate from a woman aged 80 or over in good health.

CDR3 DNA sequence: TGCAGTGTTGGGGGGTCGGCGGGGTCGTACAATGAGCAGTACTTC. Residues: CSVGGSAGSYNEQYF. The chain uses TRBV20-1 and TRBJ2-7, with a possible D match to TRBD2 (6 bases). The germline V gene has CDR1 DFQATT and CDR2 SNEGSKA (reference sequence). This CDR3 is built from 15 residues. V was trimmed by 7 bases and J by 7 bases, leaving 26 bases between them.

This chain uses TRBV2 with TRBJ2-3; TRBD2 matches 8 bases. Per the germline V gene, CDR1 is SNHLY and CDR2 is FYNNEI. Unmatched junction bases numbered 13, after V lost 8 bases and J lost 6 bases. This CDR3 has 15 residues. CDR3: CASAGGSTRADTQYF. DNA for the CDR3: TGTGCCAGCGCGGGAGGTAGCACTAGGGCTGATACGCAGTATTTT. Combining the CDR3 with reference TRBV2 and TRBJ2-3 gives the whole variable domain EPEVTQTPSHQVTQMGQEVILRCVPISNHLYFYWYRQILGQKVEFLVSFYNNEISEKSEIFDDQFSVERPDGSNFTLKIRSTKLEDSAMYFCASAGGSTRADTQYFGPGTRLTVL.

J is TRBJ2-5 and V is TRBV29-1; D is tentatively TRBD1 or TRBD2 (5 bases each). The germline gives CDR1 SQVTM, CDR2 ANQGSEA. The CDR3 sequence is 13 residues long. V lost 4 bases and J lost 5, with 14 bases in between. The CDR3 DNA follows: TGCAGCGTTGTTTCCGGGGCGGCCGAGACCCAGTACTTC. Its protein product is CSVVSGAAETQYF.

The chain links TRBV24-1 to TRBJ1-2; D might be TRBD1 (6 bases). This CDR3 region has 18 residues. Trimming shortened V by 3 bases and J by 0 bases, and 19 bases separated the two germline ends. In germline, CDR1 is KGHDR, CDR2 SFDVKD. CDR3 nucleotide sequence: TGTGCCACCAGTGATCCCACAAACAAACAGGGCTCTAACTATGGCTACACCTTC. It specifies CATSDPTNKQGSNYGYTF.

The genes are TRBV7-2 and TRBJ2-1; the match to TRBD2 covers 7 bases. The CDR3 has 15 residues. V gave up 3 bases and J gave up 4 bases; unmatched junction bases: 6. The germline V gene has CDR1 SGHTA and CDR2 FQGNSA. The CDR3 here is CASSLGDYRYNEQFF. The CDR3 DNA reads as TGTGCCAGCAGCTTGGGGGACTACAGATACAATGAGCAGTTCTTC.